Following are 27 T cell receptor beta chains from one sample sequenced in a study of Ad26.COV2.S vaccination and SARS-CoV-2 variants. Treatment indicated: roughly 18 received Ad26.COV2.S at low or high dose, single or two shots; about 5 received placebo; per-sample allocation not given. Sampling happened 63 days after the first vaccine or placebo injection. Repertoires were generated with immunoSEQ multiplex PCR, while TCRdb's copy carries only in-frame clones and drops some. The sample lists some 480,000 clones; around nine tenths were seen once. The starting material was peripheral blood, obtained in a trial of Ad26.COV2.S vaccine versus placebo. The receptors were gathered from a person aged 18-65 years who received the Ad26.COV2.S COVID-19 vaccine or a placebo.

The V call is TRBV19, the J call TRBJ1-2, with 8 nucleotides matching TRBD1. V shed 5 bases and J 2 bases; nucleotides not matched to a gene: 7. This CDR3 comprises 15 residues. In germline, CDR1 is LNHDA, CDR2 SQIVND (reference sequence). The CDR3 loop reads CASSVTGAGNYGYTF. The CDR3 region has the DNA TGTGCCAGTAGTGTGACAGGGGCTGGAAACTATGGCTACACCTTC.

V is TRBV11-2 and J is TRBJ2-5, with 10 bases that match TRBD2. Germline V gene data show CDR1 as SGHAT and CDR2 as FQNNGV. The CDR3 extends over 16 amino acids. With 1 base clipped from V and 5 bases from J, the junction kept 7 bases outside the gene matches. The CDR3 loop reads CASSLGVAGGGETQYF. CDR3 bases: TGTGCCAGCAGCTTAGGGGTAGCGGGAGGTGGTGAGACCCAGTACTTC.

The chain recombines TRBV5-4 with TRBJ2-1; D perhaps matches TRBD2 (6 bases). The CDR3 runs 14 residues. Per germline, CDR1 SGHNT and CDR2 YYREEE (reference sequence). Deletions cut 4 bases from V and 3 bases from J, with 11 bases between. CDR3 loop: CASSGAGLYNEQFF. In DNA, the CDR3 is TGTGCCAGCAGCGGGGCGGGACTCTACAATGAGCAGTTCTTC.

The chain links TRBV11-2 to TRBJ1-5; D may be TRBD1 (6 bases). V lost 1 base and J 2 bases, leaving 15 bases between the germline ends. This CDR3 has 17 amino acids. CDR1 and CDR2 from the germline V gene are SGHAT and FQNNGV. The CDR3 sequence: CASSLGGGHFGNQPQHF. The CDR3 coding sequence is TGTGCCAGCAGCTTAGGGGGGGGACATTTCGGCAATCAGCCCCAGCATTTT.

The J gene is TRBJ1-6, the V gene TRBV10-3; 9 bases fit TRBD1. The CDR3 is made up of 15 amino acids. Trimming at V came to 6 bases and at J to 8 bases, leaving 8 bases not matched to a gene. From germline, CDR1 is ENHRY and CDR2 SYGVKD. The chain's CDR3 is CAISAPGQGHSPLHF. Written as DNA, the CDR3 is TGTGCCATCAGCGCACCGGGACAGGGACATTCACCCCTCCACTTT.

The chain has TRBV11-2 and TRBJ2-5, with 7 bases lining up with TRBD2. The CDR3 is 16 amino acids. V shed 0 bases, J shed 5 bases, and the junction held 9 bases outside the gene matches. Germline V CDR1 and CDR2: SGHAT, FQNNGV. CDR3 protein: CASSLEGTIPWETQYF. CDR3 DNA sequence: TGTGCCAGCAGCTTAGAGGGGACTATCCCCTGGGAGACCCAGTACTTC.

The chain couples TRBV11-2 to TRBJ1-6; 9 bases align to TRBD1. The CDR3 runs 19 residues. Trimming took 5 bases from V and 0 from J; bases not matched to a gene: 11. The V gene's germline CDR1 is SGHAT and CDR2 FQNNGV. The CDR3 loop is CASSPTLTGGSSYNSPLHF. In DNA form, the CDR3 reads TGTGCCAGCAGCCCGACCCTGACAGGGGGGAGCTCCTATAATTCACCCCTCCACTTT.

The rearrangement uses TRBV19 and TRBJ2-1, with 10 nucleotides matching TRBD2. V was clipped by 8 bases and J by 1 base; unmatched bases: 14. The CDR3 spans 18 residues. Germline CDR1 LNHDA, CDR2 SQIVND (reference sequence). Here the CDR3 reads CASVPRVAGGSSYNEQFF. The CDR3 DNA reads as TGTGCCAGTGTGCCGCGGGTAGCGGGAGGATCGTCCTACAATGAGCAGTTCTTC.

This chain joins TRBV28 and TRBJ1-5; tentatively, D is TRBD1 (6 bases). The CDR3 is made up of 14 amino acids. With 6 bases removed from V and 0 bases from J, the gap between germline ends came to 9 bases. Germline V gene data show CDR1 as MDHEN and CDR2 as SYDVKM. CDR3 DNA: TGTGCCAGCAGGCCGGACAGTAGCAATCAGCCCCAGCATTTT. Translated, it gives CASRPDSSNQPQHF.

V is TRBV15 and J is TRBJ1-5; tentatively, D is TRBD1 (5 bases). The V gene's germline CDR1 is LNHNV and CDR2 YYDKDF (reference sequence). This CDR3 spans 14 amino acids. Trimming removed 1 base at V and 6 bases at J, with 10 bases between. CDR3 residues: CATSRALGGQPQHF. The CDR3 bases are TGTGCCACCAGCAGAGCCTTGGGGGGTCAGCCCCAGCATTTT.

The CDR3 DNA is TGTGCCTGGAGGACCGGGGGGTACAGTGGCTACACCTTC. Its translation: CAWRTGGYSGYTF. The rearrangement uses TRBV30 and TRBJ1-2, with a weak D call TRBD1 (5 bases). Per the germline V gene, CDR1 is GTSNPN and CDR2 is SVGIG (reference sequence). The CDR3 loop spans 13 amino acids. The V end was cut by 3 bases, the J end by 7 bases, with 15 bases between.

This clone was seen just once. V usage is TRBV6-4 and J usage is TRBJ1-5, with D uncertain. The CDR3 covers 13 residues. Trimming removed 6 bases at V and 2 bases at J, with 8 bases between. The germline CDR1 and CDR2 sequences are MRHNA and SNTAGT. CDR3 bases: TGTGCCAGCAGATGCAATGGCAATCAGCCCCAGCATTTT. Protein: CASRCNGNQPQHF.

The genes are TRBV19 and TRBJ1-2; no clear D. Germline lookup yields CDR1 LNHDA and CDR2 SQIVND (reference sequence). V lost 3 bases and J lost 7, with 15 bases in between. This CDR3 is built from 14 residues. The CDR3 DNA reads TGTGCCAGTAGTATCCGGGCCTCGGCAGCTGGCTACACCTTC. Translation: CASSIRASAAGYTF.

The V gene is TRBV5-1, the J gene TRBJ2-1; TRBD1 aligns across 9 bases. The V segment lost 7 bases and the J segment 9 bases; nucleotides outside the gene matches: 5. Germline V gene sequence: CDR1 SGHRS, CDR2 YFSETQ. This CDR3 is built from 12 residues. The CDR3 here is CASGGQGGEQFF. The DNA for the CDR3 is TGCGCCAGCGGGGGACAGGGCGGTGAGCAGTTCTTC.

The genes are TRBV9 and TRBJ1-1; D not certain. CDR1 and CDR2 (germline): SGDLS, YYNGEE. CDR3 size: 13 residues. V gave up 3 bases and J gave up 8 bases, with 14 bases separating them. The CDR3 is CASSEHQDGEAFF. The CDR3 bases are TGTGCCAGCAGCGAACACCAGGACGGGGAAGCTTTCTTT.

The chain joins TRBV29-1 to TRBJ1-4; 8 bases match TRBD1. CDR3 length: 13 amino acids. Germline V gene lookup returns CDR1 SQVTM and CDR2 ANQGSEA. With 4 bases clipped from V and 3 bases from J, the junction kept 1 base outside the gene matches. The CDR3 is CSVGTGPNEKLFF. The CDR3 DNA reads as TGCAGCGTTGGGACAGGGCCTAATGAAAAACTGTTTTTT.

The rearrangement links TRBV5-5 to TRBJ1-6; no definite D call. In germline, CDR1 is SGHKS, CDR2 YYEKEE (reference sequence). The CDR3 extends over 16 amino acids. V was clipped by 3 bases and J by 5 bases, with 15 bases between them. The CDR3, as DNA: TGTGCCAGCAGCTCGGAGGGAATGGTAAATAATTCACCCCTCCACTTT. Translation: CASSSEGMVNNSPLHF.

The V and J genes are TRBV2 and TRBJ1-2, with a weak D call TRBD1 (6 bases). Germline lookup yields CDR1 SNHLY and CDR2 FYNNEI. This CDR3 is 15 amino acids long. V lost 2 bases and J 5 bases, leaving 15 bases between the germline ends. In DNA form, the CDR3 reads TGTGCCAGCAGTGAACAGGGGCGGTCGCCATATGGCTACACCTTC. Protein sequence: CASSEQGRSPYGYTF.

This sequence joins TRBV3-1 (or the pseudogene TRBV3-2) and TRBJ1-2; D unclear. There are 14 residues in the CDR3. Looked up from germline, CDR1 is LGHDT and CDR2 is YNNKEL (reference sequence). Trimming removed 4 bases from V and 4 bases from J, with 13 bases in between. The DNA of the CDR3 is TGTGCCAGCAGCCCTTCTGGAGCTTCCTATGGCTACACCTTC. This sequence encodes CASSPSGASYGYTF.

The chain is built from TRBV28 and TRBJ2-1; D remains unclear. There are 16 residues in the CDR3. Trimming took off 4 bases at V and 5 bases at J, with 18 bases between the two ends. Germline CDR1 reads MDHEN; CDR2 reads SYDVKM. The CDR3 DNA reads as TGTGCCAGCAGTTCATACCCTTCGAGTCTCCACAATGAGCAGTTCTTC. Translating gives CASSSYPSSLHNEQFF.

The chain employs TRBV19 and TRBJ2-3; 7 nucleotides agree with TRBD2. The V segment lost 3 bases and the J segment 2 bases; nucleotides outside the gene matches: 5. Looked up from germline, CDR1 is LNHDA and CDR2 is SQIVND (reference sequence). The CDR3 spans 15 residues. CDR3 bases: TGTGCCAGTAGTATTCCTAGCGGCCACACAGATACGCAGTATTTT. This codes for CASSIPSGHTDTQYF.

The chain recombines TRBV28 with TRBJ1-5; D not resolved. This CDR3 has 18 residues. Germline V gene lookup returns CDR1 MDHEN and CDR2 SYDVKM. Trimming shortened V by 8 bases and J by 0 bases, and 23 bases separated the two germline ends. The CDR3 spells CASLPRAGSQLSNQPQHF. CDR3 bases: TGTGCCAGCCTCCCCCGGGCCGGCAGCCAGCTTAGCAATCAGCCCCAGCATTTT.

This clone occurred once. This chain uses TRBV4-3 with TRBJ2-7, with D unclear. The CDR3 runs 13 residues. V was shortened by 1 base and J by 2 bases, with 6 bases between the two germline ends. Germline-derived CDR1 and CDR2 are LGHNA and YSLEER. CDR3 sequence: CASSQGGAYEQYF. The CDR3 DNA is TGCGCCAGCAGCCAAGGTGGAGCCTACGAGCAGTACTTC.

V is TRBV28 and J is TRBJ2-3, with D uncertain. This CDR3 is built from 15 residues. Trimming stripped 7 bases from V and 7 bases from J, with 21 bases between. The germline V gene has CDR1 MDHEN and CDR2 SYDVKM. The CDR3: CASTPAAPVFHTQYF. DNA for the CDR3: TGTGCCAGCACCCCAGCCGCACCCGTTTTTCATACGCAGTATTTT.

The J gene is TRBJ1-2, the V gene TRBV3-1 (or the pseudogene TRBV3-2); possible D gene TRBD1, 5 bases. This CDR3 has 13 residues. Trimming shortened V by 3 bases and J by 13 bases, and 18 bases separated the two germline ends. Germline values: CDR1 LGHDT, CDR2 YNNKEL (reference sequence). The DNA for the CDR3 is TGTGCCAGCAGCCAGGGGCTCCTGCCGGGGTGCACCTTC. It encodes CASSQGLLPGCTF.

V usage is TRBV3-1 (or the pseudogene TRBV3-2) and J usage is TRBJ2-5; D remains ambiguous. CDR1 LGHDT and CDR2 YNNKEL come from the germline V gene (reference sequence). This CDR3 comprises 15 residues. V was trimmed by 2 bases and J by 0 bases, leaving 10 bases between them. CDR3 sequence reads: CASSQIALNQETQYF. The CDR3 coding sequence is TGTGCCAGCAGCCAAATAGCCCTCAACCAAGAGACCCAGTACTTC.

This clone has more than one count but fewer than ten. The J gene is TRBJ1-5, the V gene TRBV18, with D hard to call. V was clipped by 2 bases and J by 3 bases, with 11 bases between them. CDR1 KGHSH and CDR2 LQKENI come from the germline V gene. This CDR3 spans 15 amino acids. The CDR3 DNA is TGTGCCAGCTCACCATCCGCGCCAGACAATCAGCCCCAGCATTTT. Translation gives CASSPSAPDNQPQHF.